These 31 T cell receptor beta chains were all obtained from the same sample, sequenced in a study of glioma-infiltrating T cells. Using RNA template, CDR3s of TCR alpha and beta were amplified with iRepertoire arm-PCR. TCRdb used MiXCR to reprocess the multiplex PCR reads, holding one entry per CDR3 protein. The profile shows under 200,000 distinct CDR3 sequences, around 32% of them singletons. The sample taken for sequencing was glioma tissue, nonneoplastic brain tissue, or PBMCs (not recorded which). The receptors stem from a human donor with low-grade glioma or glioblastoma, undergoing nonglioma brain surgery, or in good health (not recorded which).

This clonotype was seen many times. V is TRBV6-1 and J is TRBJ2-7; D possibly matches TRBD1 or TRBD2 (7 bases each). V gave up 6 bases and J gave up 4 bases, with 13 bases separating them. CDR1 is MNHNS, CDR2 SASEGT, per germline. The CDR3 is 13 residues long. The CDR3 reads CASRFQGGYEQYF. CDR3 nucleotide sequence: TGTGCCAGCAGATTTCAGGGGGGGTACGAGCAGTACTTC.

This clonotype was observed many times. The chain has TRBV4-1 and TRBJ2-1; no definite D call. Trimming left V 1 base short and J 0 bases short, with 10 bases between. The CDR3 has 16 residues. Germline V gene data show CDR1 as MGHRA and CDR2 as YSYEKL. For the CDR3, the DNA is TGCGCCAGCAGCCAAGGACCTATCCCCTCCTACAATGAGCAGTTCTTC. Protein sequence: CASSQGPIPSYNEQFF.

This clonotype was counted at least ten times. V is TRBV6-1 and J is TRBJ2-5; no clear D. V was clipped by 8 bases and J by 5 bases, with 9 bases between them. CDR3 length: 11 amino acids. Germline V gene lookup returns CDR1 MNHNS and CDR2 SASEGT. CDR3 loop: CASGRRETQYF. CDR3 nucleotide sequence: TGTGCCAGCGGCCGGCGGGAGACCCAGTACTTC.

This clonotype was picked up many times. The chain employs TRBV4-1 and TRBJ2-7, with 10 nucleotides matching TRBD2. CDR3 length: 16 residues. Per the germline V gene, CDR1 is MGHRA and CDR2 is YSYEKL. V lost 1 base to trimming and J lost 3 bases; unmatched junction nucleotides: 6. CDR3 bases: TGCGCCAGCAGCCAAGGAGGTGCTAGCGGGAGCTACGAGCAGTACTTC. Protein product: CASSQGGASGSYEQYF.

A remark on this clonotype: At one end, the junction sequence differs from germline, possibly due to a read error. The V gene is TRBV5-1, the J gene TRBJ2-1; D call uncertain. Germline CDR1 SGHRS, CDR2 YFSETQ. CDR3 length: 15 amino acids. CDR3 DNA sequence: TGCGCCAGCAGCTCTCAGGTCCAGACCTACAATGGGCAGTTCTTC. It translates to CASSSQVQTYNGQFF.

This clonotype appeared many times. The chain links TRBV7-2 to TRBJ2-1; 8 bases agree with TRBD2. This CDR3 has 14 residues. Germline trimming cut 4 bases from V and 4 bases from J; bases unmatched to any gene: 3. Germline CDR1 and CDR2: SGHTA and FQGNSA. CDR3 sequence (DNA): TGTGCCAGCAGCTACCGGGAGGGATACAATGAGCAGTTCTTC. Its protein product is CASSYREGYNEQFF.

This clonotype was counted ten times or more. The gene calls are TRBV4-1 and TRBJ2-3; 9 bases line up with TRBD2. CDR3 length equals 15 residues. J lost 1 base, V lost 5 bases, and 4 bases had no gene match. Germline CDR1 MGHRA, CDR2 YSYEKL. The CDR3 loop is CASSFSGSGTDTQYF. In nucleotides, the CDR3 is TGCGCCAGCAGCTTTAGCGGGAGCGGCACAGATACGCAGTATTTT.

This clonotype was counted only a few times. This sequence joins TRBV19 and TRBJ2-3; 7 bases agree with TRBD2. CDR3 length equals 15 residues. Unmatched junction bases numbered 9, after V lost 7 bases and J lost 2 bases. The germline gives CDR1 LNHDA, CDR2 SQIVND (reference sequence). Here the CDR3 reads CASTVGLADTDTQYF. CDR3 sequence (DNA): TGTGCCAGTACGGTCGGTCTAGCGGACACAGATACGCAGTATTTT.

This clonotype was detected a few times. The chain employs TRBV14 and TRBJ1-1, with 7 bases aligning to TRBD1. Germline V gene sequence: CDR1 SGHDN, CDR2 FVKESK. The CDR3 spans 17 residues. The V segment lost 4 bases and the J segment 0 bases; nucleotides outside the gene matches: 11. The CDR3 loop reads CASSPSGQAAMNTEAFF. CDR3 coding DNA: TGTGCCAGCAGCCCCTCAGGACAGGCCGCCATGAACACTGAAGCTTTCTTT.

The rearrangement links TRBV11-2 to TRBJ2-2; 7 bases align to TRBD1. From germline, CDR1 is SGHAT and CDR2 FQNNGV. The CDR3 is 16 residues long. Trimming cost V 1 base and J 6 bases; bases outside gene matches: 8. For the CDR3, the DNA is TGTGCCAGCAGCTTAGCTGGACAGGTGGTAGCCGGGGAGCTGTTTTTT. It specifies CASSLAGQVVAGELFF.

This clonotype was observed at least ten times. The chain links TRBV29-1 to TRBJ1-5, with D unresolved. The germline V and J ends were trimmed by 7 bases and 6 bases, with 13 bases remaining between them. CDR3 length: 12 residues. Germline CDR1 SQVTM, CDR2 ANQGSEA. The CDR3 DNA reads as TGCAGCGCCGGTGCCGAAGGTCAGCCCCAGCATTTT. Translated, it gives CSAGAEGQPQHF.

About this clonotype: One junction end does not reproduce the germline sequence, and a read error may be involved. This chain joins TRBV28 and TRBJ1-1; no firm D call. The CDR3 loop spans 12 amino acids. Germline V gene lookup returns CDR1 MDHEN and CDR2 SYDVKM. The CDR3 is CVSSLSNTGAFF. DNA of the CDR3: TGTGTCAGCAGTTTAAGCAACACTGGAGCTTTCTTT.

This sequence joins TRBV4-2 and TRBJ2-7; D may be TRBD1 (5 bases). The V and J ends lost 0 bases and 0 bases respectively, with 12 bases between them. The CDR3 is 16 amino acids. Germline values: CDR1 LGHNA, CDR2 YNFKEQ. The CDR3, as DNA: TGTGCCAGCAGCCAAGATCCCGACAGCTACTCCTACGAGCAGTACTTC. It is translated as CASSQDPDSYSYEQYF.

The chain links TRBV27 to TRBJ1-1, with D possibly matching TRBD1 (6 bases). The length of the CDR3 is 13 residues. Germline-derived CDR1 and CDR2 are MNHEY and SMNVEV (reference sequence). Trimming removed 5 bases at V and 10 bases at J, with 17 bases between. The CDR3 DNA reads as TGTGCCAGCAGTGAAGGGGCAGGGGAGGCAGCTTTCTTT. It specifies CASSEGAGEAAFF.

There are many counts of this clonotype. V is TRBV15 and J is TRBJ2-1, with a weak D call TRBD2 (7 bases). This CDR3 has 14 residues. The V and J ends lost 6 bases and 7 bases respectively, with 16 bases between them. The V gene's germline CDR1 is LNHNV and CDR2 YYDKDF (reference sequence). CDR3 loop: CATSPVGGANEQFF. DNA for the CDR3: TGTGCCACCAGTCCCGTGGGGGGGGCAAATGAGCAGTTCTTC.

For this clonotype: Germline and junction disagree at one end, which may indicate a read error. This chain connects TRBV6-2 or TRBV6-3 to TRBJ1-5; perhaps TRBD1 as D (5 bases). The CDR3 is 13 residues long. Looked up from germline, CDR1 is MNHEY and CDR2 is SVGEGT. CDR3 DNA: TGTGCCAGCACAGGGTTCGGCCCTCAGCCACAGCATTTT. It encodes CASTGFGPQPQHF.

A word on this clonotype: The conserved phenylalanine or tryptophan normally closing the CDR3 is absent here, so this likely arose from a read error. This chain joins TRBV5-4 and TRBJ2-5, with D tentatively TRBD1 (5 bases). V dropped 0 bases and J dropped 3 bases, with 6 bases sitting between them. This CDR3 contains 13 residues. The germline gives CDR1 SGHNT, CDR2 YYREEE (reference sequence). Written as DNA, the CDR3 is TGTGCCAGCAGCTTGGGACAGAAAGAGACCCAGTACTCC. Protein: CASSLGQKETQYS.

At least ten counts were recorded for this clonotype. V gene TRBV6-2 or TRBV6-3 combines with J gene TRBJ2-7; TRBD1 matches 8 bases. The germline V gene encodes CDR1 MNHEY and CDR2 SVGEGT. This CDR3 is 13 amino acids long. V lost 7 bases, J lost 6 bases, and 8 bases stayed unmatched. The CDR3 sequence is CASTTRTGREQYF. CDR3 nucleotides: TGTGCCAGCACCACCCGGACAGGGCGCGAGCAGTACTTC.

The chain has TRBV6-2 or TRBV6-3 and TRBJ2-3, with TRBD2 matching over 14 bases. Unmatched junction bases numbered 3, after V lost 2 bases and J lost 5 bases. Germline lookup yields CDR1 MNHEY and CDR2 SVGEGT. The length of the CDR3 is 16 residues. The CDR3 coding sequence is TGTGCCAGCAGTTACCTTGGACTAGCGGGAGGAGATACGCAGTATTTT. It is translated as CASSYLGLAGGDTQYF.

In this sample, this clonotype turned up many times. The gene calls are TRBV3-1 and TRBJ2-5; 13 nucleotides match TRBD2. Germline V lookup: CDR1 LGHDT, CDR2 YNNKEL (reference sequence). The CDR3 is 15 residues long. V lost 8 bases to trimming and J lost 4 bases; unmatched junction nucleotides: 7. The CDR3 sequence: CASSGLAGDGETQYF. CDR3 sequence (DNA): TGTGCCAGCTCCGGACTAGCGGGAGATGGAGAGACCCAGTACTTC.

On this clonotype: At one boundary the junction diverges from the germline segment, which might be a read error. V is TRBV27 and J is TRBJ2-7; 7 bases line up with TRBD1. The CDR3 extends over 13 amino acids. Germline V gene lookup returns CDR1 MNHEY and CDR2 SMNVEV (reference sequence). The CDR3 sequence: CARSLGQNYKQYF. The CDR3 DNA reads TGTGCCAGAAGTTTGGGACAGAACTACAAGCAGTACTTC.

This clonotype was picked up many times. The CDR3 is CASTLYNEQFF. For the CDR3, the DNA is TGTGCCAGCACTTTATACAATGAGCAGTTCTTC. V and J are TRBV7-2 and TRBJ2-1; D gene ambiguous. This CDR3 comprises 11 residues. Trimming removed 7 bases at V and 4 bases at J, with 5 bases between. Germline V gene sequence: CDR1 SGHTA, CDR2 FQGNSA.

The V call is TRBV12-3 or TRBV12-4, the J call TRBJ2-7; 12 nucleotides line up with TRBD2. The trim removed 5 bases at V and 3 bases at J, leaving 5 bases unmatched. The CDR3 runs 15 residues. The CDR3 here is CASSLGLAGLYEQYF. Here the CDR3 DNA reads TGTGCCAGCAGTCTCGGACTAGCGGGACTCTACGAGCAGTACTTC.

On this clonotype itself: Just one base apart from a much larger clone, this may be a read error. This chain joins TRBV27 and TRBJ2-2; perhaps D is TRBD1 or TRBD2 (5 bases each). The V gene's germline CDR1 is MNHEY and CDR2 SMNVEV (reference sequence). The CDR3 loop spans 16 amino acids. The chain's CDR3 is CASSPIGTLNTGELLF. The CDR3 DNA is TGTGCCAGCAGTCCGATCGGGACCCTGAACACCGGGGAGCTGCTTTTT.

This clonotype was detected ten times or more. This chain uses TRBV7-6 with TRBJ2-3; D gene uncertain. Germline CDR1 SGHVS, CDR2 FNYEAQ. V dropped 4 bases and J dropped 2 bases, with 7 bases sitting between them. The CDR3 has 13 residues. CDR3 nucleotide sequence: TGTGCCAGCAGCTCCACTCACACAGATACGCAGTATTTT. As protein: CASSSTHTDTQYF.

For this clonotype: This may stem from a read error, because a much larger clone lies one nucleotide away. The J gene is TRBJ2-7, the V gene TRBV7-6; D unclear. Germline-derived CDR1 and CDR2 are SGHVS and FNYEAQ. The CDR3 has 12 amino acids. Trimming removed 5 bases from V and 10 bases from J, with 15 bases in between. CDR3 sequence: CASSHTQSDQYF. The DNA of the CDR3 is TGTGCCAGCAGCCATACCCAAAGCGATCAGTACTTC.

This clonotype was seen repeatedly, ten times or more. The chain combines TRBV25-1 with TRBJ1-1, with D possibly TRBD1 on 5 matching bases. This CDR3 spans 15 amino acids. Germline V CDR1 and CDR2: MGHDK, SYGVNS. The V gene lost 1 base and the J gene lost 10 bases, with 19 bases spanning the gap. CDR3 residues: CASSELLGGTGGAFF. DNA of the CDR3: TGTGCCAGCAGTGAATTGTTAGGTGGGACCGGGGGAGCTTTCTTT.

For this clonotype: A much larger clone differs from this one at a single base, so this may be a read error. No conserved phenylalanine or tryptophan ends this CDR3, so it is likely a read error. The chain carries TRBV7-6 and TRBJ1-3; D is undetermined. The CDR3 runs to 15 residues. The germline V gene encodes CDR1 SGHVS and CDR2 FNYEAQ. The CDR3 loop is CASSPNAGSGNTIYL. CDR3 in DNA: TGTGCTAGCAGCCCCAACGCGGGCTCTGGAAACACCATATATCTT.

There are many counts of this clonotype. The chain couples TRBV12-3 or TRBV12-4 to TRBJ1-6, with 10 bases lining up with TRBD1. This CDR3 contains 15 residues. J gave up 10 bases and V 3 bases, and 6 bases lay outside the gene matches. The CDR3 here is CASSLGQGQRSPLHF. The DNA for the CDR3 is TGTGCCAGCAGTTTGGGACAGGGGCAACGCTCACCCCTCCACTTT.

This clonotype was recorded at least ten times. V is TRBV6-1 and J is TRBJ2-3; D unresolved. CDR3 size: 15 residues. V was cut by 6 bases and J by 1 base, with 14 bases left in between. Germline V gives CDR1 MNHNS, CDR2 SASEGT. CDR3 sequence (DNA): TGTGCCAGCAGCCCTGCAAGGAGTGGCACAGATACGCAGTATTTT. It codes for CASSPARSGTDTQYF.

The V and J genes are TRBV29-1 and TRBJ2-1; D possibly corresponds to TRBD1 (5 bases). V was cut by 7 bases and J by 9 bases, with 16 bases left in between. This CDR3 spans 12 amino acids. Germline V gives CDR1 SQVTM, CDR2 ANQGSEA. The CDR3 nucleotides are TGCAGCGCAAAGGGGCCCGGAGTTGAGCAGTTCTTC. Protein: CSAKGPGVEQFF.